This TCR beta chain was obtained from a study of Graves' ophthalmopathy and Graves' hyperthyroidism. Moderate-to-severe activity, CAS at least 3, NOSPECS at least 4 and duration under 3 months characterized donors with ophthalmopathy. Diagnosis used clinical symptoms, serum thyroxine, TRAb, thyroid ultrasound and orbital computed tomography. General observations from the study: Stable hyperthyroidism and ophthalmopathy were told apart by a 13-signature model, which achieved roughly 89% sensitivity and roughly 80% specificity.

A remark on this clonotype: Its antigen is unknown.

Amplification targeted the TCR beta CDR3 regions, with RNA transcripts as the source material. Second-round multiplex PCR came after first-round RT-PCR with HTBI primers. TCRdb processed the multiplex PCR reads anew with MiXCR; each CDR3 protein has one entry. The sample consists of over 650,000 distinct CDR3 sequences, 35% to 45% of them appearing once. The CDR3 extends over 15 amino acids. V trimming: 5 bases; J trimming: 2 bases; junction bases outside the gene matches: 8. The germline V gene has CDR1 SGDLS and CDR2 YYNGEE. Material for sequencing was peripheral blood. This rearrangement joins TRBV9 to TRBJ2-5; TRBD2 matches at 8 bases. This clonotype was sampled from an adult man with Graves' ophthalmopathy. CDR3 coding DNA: TGTGCCAGCAGACCAATCGGGGGGGGGCAAGAGACCCAGTACTTC. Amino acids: CASRPIGGGQETQYF.